This T cell receptor beta chain was identified during a study of OX40 agonist ivuxolimab in advanced cancers. The repertoire was sequenced with immunoSEQ multiplex PCR; TCRdb's copy has only in-frame clones and lacks some. The sample carries 95,000 to 100,000 clones, around 85% recorded once. This specimen was CD4+ or CD8+ T cells sorted from blood, taken in a trial of the OX40 agonist ivuxolimab. This TCR was sampled from an adult with an advanced solid tumor such as melanoma, head and neck, liver or kidney cancer.

The CDR3 coding sequence is TGTGCCAGCAGTTCGACAGGGGAGAATGAAAAACTGTTTTTT. Its translation is CASSSTGENEKLFF. The gene calls are TRBV28 and TRBJ1-4; 8 bases align to TRBD1. Looked up from germline, CDR1 is MDHEN and CDR2 is SYDVKM. This CDR3 has 14 amino acids. V lost 4 bases, J lost 5 bases, and 3 bases stayed unmatched.